This record covers a single T cell receptor beta chain. The source of the sample is a study of blood T cell repertoires in COVID-19. Study information: PBMCs, B-cell-depleted T cells, or T cells provided the cDNA or gDNA that made up the material.

The repertoire was sequenced with immunoSEQ multiplex PCR; TCRdb's copy has only in-frame clones and lacks some. The profile covers about 99,000 clones, with approximately 88% appearing a single time and more than 10% taken by the ten largest. The sequence was collected from a human donor in a cohort sampled during active COVID-19. Sequenced: peripheral blood.

The CDR3 sequence is CASSLFDRTGSAYEQYF. CDR3 DNA: TGTGCCAGCAGCCTATTCGATAGGACAGGCTCCGCCTACGAGCAGTACTTC. The V and J genes are TRBV5-5 and TRBJ2-7, with 7 bases identical to TRBD1. V shed 4 bases and J 2 bases; nucleotides not matched to a gene: 15. In germline, CDR1 is SGHKS, CDR2 YYEKEE (reference sequence). This CDR3 region has 17 residues. Using reference TRBV5-5 and TRBJ2-7 for the parts outside the CDR3, the full variable domain is DAGVTQSPTHLIKTRGQQVTLRCSPISGHKSVSWYQQVLGQGPQFIFQYYEKEERGRGNFPDRFSARQFPNYSSELNVNALLLGDSALYLCASSLFDRTGSAYEQYFGPGTRLTVT.